This T cell receptor beta chain is drawn from a study of spatial heterogeneity in lung cancer (dated by TCRdb to between 2018 and 2020). For the wider study: Beta-chain transcripts were consistently detected in greater numbers than alpha-chain transcripts, which likely reflects a higher abundance of beta-chain transcripts. At surgery, both alpha and beta chains were TCR-sequenced in 200 to 250 tumor regions, fewer than 85 matched nontumor lung samples and a few dozen PBMC samples. TCR repertoire features were related to nonsynonymous mutation counts determined by whole-exome sequencing of tumor tissue. In the raw uncorrected reads, each unique combination of TCR and UMI appeared more than ten times on average. In tumor regions, TCR transcript counts showed a strong correlation with a T cell transcriptional module score from matched bulk RNA-seq. In non-small cell lung cancer, the study quantitatively compared TCR alpha and beta repertoires across several tumor regions, matched nontumor lung, and blood.

The CDR3 runs 20 amino acids, cysteine and phenylalanine included. Left in the record is the CDR3 DNA by itself, 60 bases read in frame from the first base. CDR1 and CDR2, per the germline V gene, are SNHLY and FYNNEI. V is shortened by 7 bases, J by 0 bases, and the region joining them spans 25 bases. A note on this clonotype: Its specific antigen is unknown. Base qualities were left out, and no much larger clone turns up one base away. Because the library targeted alpha chains, this beta chain is an off-target read whose size means little.

The time point tag for this specimen amounts to: sample taken at primary tumor resection. Samples were obtained from about 69 patients with early-stage, untreated non-small cell lung cancer from the lung TRACERx cohort. Whole RNA extracted from tumor and nontumor lung tissue, or from cryopreserved PBMC samples, was used for TCR sequencing without cell sorting. A patient was chosen for TCR sequencing only when enough RNA was available from at least two tumor regions. A lung pathologist reviewed the tumor and adjacent nontumor lung specimens before the specimens were selected. What the research found in general, with its limitations: The count of ubiquitous expanded TCRs correlated with the count of ubiquitous nonsynonymous mutations, and the count of regional expanded TCRs correlated with the count of regional nonsynonymous mutations. Confirming at a functional level the hypothesis that regional TCRs recognize regional mutations was considered to require additional single-cell paired TCR alpha and beta sequencing. TCR-seq coverage of tumor T cells was estimated to be only around 7% for alpha chains and more than 11% for beta chains. A correlation was observed between the number of expanded intratumoral alpha and beta TCRs and the tumor nonsynonymous mutation count.

Libraries came from 5' RACE. TCRdb names NextSeq 500 as the instrument used. In the TCR library protocol, a unique molecular identifier was attached to each TCR cDNA molecule so that PCR and sequencing errors could be corrected. On the authors' methods: Decombinator tools were used for TCR identification, UMI-based error correction and CDR3 extraction. TCRs above a frequency of 2 per 1,000, corresponding to the top 1% of the tumor frequency distribution, were defined as expanded. Expanded tumor TCRs were classed as regional if statistically deemed absent (corrected P<0.05) from at least one tumor region, otherwise ubiquitous. Renyi diversity was calculated using the R vegan package after each repertoire was subsampled 100 times to 5,000 TCRs. To build CDR3 similarity networks, amino acid triplet string-kernel similarity was used, and CDR3s were connected when their pairwise similarity was above 0.82. TCRdb trimmed the raw reads at Q25, called clones with MiXCR and kept productive beta chains. Identical CDR3 proteins give one entry, which carries the most common genes and DNA. The V and J calls were not made by the authors but by TCRdb's processing. In this sample the table shows roughly 17,000 distinct CDR3 sequences, roughly 9% of which occur a single time. The biggest ten clones account for about a fifth of the sample.

The sequence derives from a female donor with early-stage non-small cell lung cancer. The chain uses TRBV2 and TRBJ2-6; the D segment cannot be called with confidence. The sample in question was lung tumor tissue, obtained at surgery. The CDR3 region: CASTPDPLEHSSSGANVLTF. The sequenced DNA: TGTGCCAGCACTCCAGATCCCCTAGAACACAGTTCCTCTGGGGCCAACGTCCTGACTTTC.